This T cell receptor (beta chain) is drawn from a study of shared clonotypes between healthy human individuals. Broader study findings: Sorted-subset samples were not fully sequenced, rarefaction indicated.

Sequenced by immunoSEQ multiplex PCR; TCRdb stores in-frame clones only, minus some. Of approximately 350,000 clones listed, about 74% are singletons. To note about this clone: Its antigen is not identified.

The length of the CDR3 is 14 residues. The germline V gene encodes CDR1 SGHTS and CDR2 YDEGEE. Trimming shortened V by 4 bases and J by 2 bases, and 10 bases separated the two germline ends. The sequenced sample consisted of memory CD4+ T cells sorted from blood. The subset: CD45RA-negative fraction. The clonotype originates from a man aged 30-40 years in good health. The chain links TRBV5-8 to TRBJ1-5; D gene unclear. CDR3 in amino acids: CASSRVDGNQPQHF. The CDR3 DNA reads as TGTGCCAGCAGCAGGGTAGATGGCAATCAGCCCCAGCATTTT.